Shown below are 8 T cell receptor beta chains from a single sample sequenced in a study of T cell responses to AZD1222 COVID-19 vaccine. Clones were sequenced by immunoSEQ multiplex PCR, and TCRdb holds only the in-frame ones, with some missing. The table has 100,000 or so clones, under 95% seen once; the top ten hold about 1.2%. Specimen: peripheral blood, collected on day 0 of AZD1222 vaccination. The source is an adult in good health.

The chain has TRBV28 and TRBJ1-4; TRBD1 agrees at 7 bases. Germline CDR1 reads MDHEN; CDR2 reads SYDVKM. The CDR3 length is 15 residues. After removal of 5 bases from V and 8 bases from J, the junction contained 11 bases not matched to a gene. The chain's CDR3 is CASSLLSGGSEKLFF. CDR3 nucleotide sequence: TGTGCCAGCAGTCTCCTCTCAGGGGGGTCGGAAAAACTGTTTTTT. The full variable domain, with the rest looked up from reference TRBV28 and TRBJ1-4, is DVKVTQSSRYLVKRTGEKVFLECVQDMDHENMFWYRQDPGLGLRLIYFSYDVKMKEKGDIPEGYSVSREKKERFSLILESASTNQTSMYLCASSLLSGGSEKLFFGSGTQLSVL.

The CDR3 spells CASSLVGRGAQGNTIYF. CDR3 bases: TGTGCCAGCAGCTTAGTAGGGCGGGGGGCGCAAGGAAACACCATATATTTT. The rearrangement joins TRBV7-2 to TRBJ1-3; TRBD1 is a possible D gene (6 bases). The germline CDR1 and CDR2 sequences are SGHTA and FQGNSA. This CDR3 region has 17 residues. The V gene lost 1 base and the J gene lost 4 bases, with 17 bases spanning the gap.

This clone was counted only a few times. This chain links TRBV5-1 with TRBJ2-7; TRBD2 agrees at 7 bases. The germline gives CDR1 SGHRS, CDR2 YFSETQ. This CDR3 spans 14 amino acids. V trimming: 2 bases; J trimming: 3 bases; junction bases outside the gene matches: 5. The CDR3 DNA reads TGCGCCAGCAGCTTCGGGACTACCTACTACGAGCAGTACTTC. Amino acid sequence: CASSFGTTYYEQYF.

The V call is TRBV29-1, the J call TRBJ1-6, with TRBD1 matching over 9 bases. There are 13 residues in the CDR3. The V and J ends lost 4 bases and 10 bases, in that order; junction bases with no gene match: 5. Germline CDR1 reads SQVTM; CDR2 reads ANQGSEA. CDR3: CSVGGTGRSPLHF. CDR3 sequence (DNA): TGCAGCGTTGGGGGGACAGGGAGGTCACCCCTCCACTTT.

V gene TRBV7-7 combines with J gene TRBJ2-3; TRBD2 matches 7 bases. CDR1 is SSHAT and CDR2 is FNYEAQ in the germline V gene (reference sequence). This CDR3 comprises 14 residues. The V and J ends lost 4 bases and 4 bases, in that order; junction bases with no gene match: 5. CDR3 amino acids: CASSSLTSSDTQYF. For the CDR3, the DNA is TGTGCCAGCAGCTCTCTGACTAGCTCAGATACGCAGTATTTT.

The chain couples TRBV7-9 to TRBJ1-5; D not resolved. Germline lookup yields CDR1 SEHNR and CDR2 FQNEAQ (reference sequence). The CDR3 sequence is 14 residues long. Trimming stripped 3 bases from V and 3 bases from J, with 9 bases between. The CDR3, as DNA: TGTGCCAGCAGCTTCGGATTTTTCAATCAGCCCCAGCATTTT. This codes for CASSFGFFNQPQHF.

The chain couples TRBV27 to TRBJ2-1; 9 bases agree with TRBD2. J was trimmed by 2 bases and V by 7 bases; bases with no gene match: 15. The germline V gene has CDR1 MNHEY and CDR2 SMNVEV (reference sequence). This CDR3 has 18 residues. CDR3 sequence (DNA): TGTGCCAGCACTCGGGGGGGCTTTAGCGGGAGAGCCTACAATGAGCAGTTCTTC. Translated: CASTRGGFSGRAYNEQFF.

The rearrangement links TRBV28 to TRBJ1-5; D gene uncertain. From germline, CDR1 is MDHEN and CDR2 SYDVKM. This CDR3 comprises 12 residues. The V end was cut by 5 bases, the J end by 6 bases, with 8 bases between. This chain's CDR3 is CASSTPGQPQHF. The DNA for the CDR3 is TGTGCCAGCAGTACCCCGGGTCAGCCCCAGCATTTT.